A selection of T cell receptor beta chains follows, all from one sample in a study of molecular identifiers for immune sequencing clone quantification. A single record per CDR3 protein comes from TCRdb applying MiXCR to the PCR reads. The sample has roughly 40,000 distinct CDR3 sequences, roughly 18% seen once. The sequenced material came from naive CD8+ T cells from blood, with Jurkat cell RNA spiked in. The receptor set was obtained from a human donor in good health. Some libraries in this study had Jurkat cell RNA spiked in. Each CDR3 is given with its conserved first and last residue. A D gene is named only where the DNA matches it firmly. Size is stated for part of the rows, as once, few or many counts, or as a class when the clone is expanded.

d_call	clone_size	v_call	j_call	cdr3_aa	cdr3_nt
TRBD2	-	TRBV5-1	TRBJ2-1	CASTTILGREGEFF	TGCGCCAGCACCACCATCCTGGGGCGGGAGGGGGAGTTCTTC
TRBD2	many	TRBV28	TRBJ2-2	CASSLGGVNTGELFF	TGTGCCAGCAGTTTGGGGGGGGTAAACACCGGGGAGCTGTTTTTT
-	many	TRBV7-9	TRBJ2-5	CASSPDRYQETQYF	TGTGCCAGCAGCCCCGACAGGTACCAAGAGACCCAGTACTTC
TRBD1	few	TRBV19	TRBJ2-7	CASSIFGQGNDEQYF	TGTGCCAGTAGTATATTCGGACAGGGGAACGACGAGCAGTACTTC
TRBD2	many	TRBV13	TRBJ2-5	CASSLGGLADNQETQYF	TGTGCCAGCAGCTTAGGGGGACTAGCGGACAACCAAGAGACCCAGTACTTC
-	many	TRBV7-7	TRBJ2-3	CASSLGKTVDTQYF	TGTGCCAGCAGCTTAGGGAAAACGGTAGATACGCAGTATTTT
-	few	TRBV21-1	TRBJ2-4	CASSKHKAVELAKNIQYF	TGTGCCAGCAGCAAACATAAGGCCGTTGAACTAGCCAAAAACATTCAGTACTTC
TRBD2	many	TRBV2	TRBJ2-1	CASSDPGTTYNEQFF	TGTGCCAGCAGTGACCCAGGGACTACCTACAATGAGCAGTTCTTC
TRBD1	many	TRBV2	TRBJ2-1	CASSHPQSPSLGQLYNEQFF	TGTGCCAGCAGTCACCCCCAGTCCCCCAGCCTGGGACAGCTCTACAATGAGCAGTTCTTC
TRBD2	many	TRBV28	TRBJ2-1	CASSSRTSPGDGNEQFF	TGTGCCAGCAGTTCCAGGACTAGCCCGGGAGATGGGAATGAGCAGTTCTTC
-	many	TRBV4-1	TRBJ2-3	CASSQGVDPHTDTQYF	TGCGCCAGCAGCCAAGGGGTAGACCCTCACACAGATACGCAGTATTTT